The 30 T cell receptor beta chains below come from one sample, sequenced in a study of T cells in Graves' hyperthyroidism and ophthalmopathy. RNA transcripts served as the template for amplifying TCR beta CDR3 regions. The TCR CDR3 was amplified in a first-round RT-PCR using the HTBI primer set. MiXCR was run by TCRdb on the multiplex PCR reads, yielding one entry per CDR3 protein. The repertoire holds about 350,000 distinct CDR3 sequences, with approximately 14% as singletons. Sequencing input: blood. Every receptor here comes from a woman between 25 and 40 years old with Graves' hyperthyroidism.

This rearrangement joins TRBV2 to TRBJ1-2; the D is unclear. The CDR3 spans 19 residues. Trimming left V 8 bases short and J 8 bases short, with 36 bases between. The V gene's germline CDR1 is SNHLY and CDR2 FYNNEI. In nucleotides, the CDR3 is TGTGCCAGCGGCTACGGCAAGGCAAAAGGCACGACTGGGTTTTTCGGCTACACCTTC. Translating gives CASGYGKAKGTTGFFGYTF.

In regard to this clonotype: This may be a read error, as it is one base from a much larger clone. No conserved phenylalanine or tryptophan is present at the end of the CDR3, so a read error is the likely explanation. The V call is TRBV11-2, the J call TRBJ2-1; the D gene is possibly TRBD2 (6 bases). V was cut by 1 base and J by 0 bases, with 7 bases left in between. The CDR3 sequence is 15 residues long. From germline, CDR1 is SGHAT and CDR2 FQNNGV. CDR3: CASSLGGISYNEQFV. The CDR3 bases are TGTGCCAGCAGCTTAGGCGGGATCTCCTACAATGAGCAGTTCGTC.

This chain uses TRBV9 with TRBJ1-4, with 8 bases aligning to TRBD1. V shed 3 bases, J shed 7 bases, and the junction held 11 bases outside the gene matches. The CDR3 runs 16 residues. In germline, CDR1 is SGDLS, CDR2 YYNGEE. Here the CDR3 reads CASSEPAGQGGEKLFF. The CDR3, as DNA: TGTGCCAGCAGCGAGCCCGCCGGACAGGGAGGTGAAAAACTGTTTTTT.

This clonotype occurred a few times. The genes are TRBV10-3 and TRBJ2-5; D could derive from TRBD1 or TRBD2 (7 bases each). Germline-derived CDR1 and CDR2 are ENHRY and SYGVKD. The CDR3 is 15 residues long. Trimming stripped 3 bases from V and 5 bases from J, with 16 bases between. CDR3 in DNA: TGTGCCATCAGTGACAGGGGGGAGGGTGCGGAGACCCAGTACTTC. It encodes CAISDRGEGAETQYF.

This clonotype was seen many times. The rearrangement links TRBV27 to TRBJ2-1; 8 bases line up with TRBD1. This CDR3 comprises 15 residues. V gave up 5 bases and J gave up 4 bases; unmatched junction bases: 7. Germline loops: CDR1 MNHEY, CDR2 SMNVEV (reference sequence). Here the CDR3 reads CASSQDRAKYNEQFF. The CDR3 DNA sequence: TGTGCCAGCAGTCAGGACAGGGCGAAATACAATGAGCAGTTCTTC.

CDR3 sequence (DNA): TGCAGTGCCGCGGGAGGGATTGTGGATACGCAGTATTTT. Translating gives CSAAGGIVDTQYF. The chain joins TRBV20-1 to TRBJ2-3; 9 bases agree with TRBD2. The germline CDR1 and CDR2 sequences are DFQATT and SNEGSKA (reference sequence). This CDR3 contains 13 residues. J lost 6 bases, V lost 6 bases, and 7 bases had no gene match.

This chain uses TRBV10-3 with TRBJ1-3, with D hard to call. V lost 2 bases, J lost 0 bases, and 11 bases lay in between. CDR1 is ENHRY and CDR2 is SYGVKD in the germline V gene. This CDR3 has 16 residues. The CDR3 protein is CAISEAWMNSGNTIYF. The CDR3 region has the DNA TGTGCCATCAGTGAGGCCTGGATGAACTCTGGAAACACCATATATTTT.

The CDR3 spells CASSLVPGHTQETQYF. In DNA form, the CDR3 reads TGTGCCAGCAGCTTAGTCCCGGGACACACCCAAGAGACCCAGTACTTC. The chain has TRBV11-2 and TRBJ2-5; the D gene is possibly TRBD1 (6 bases). Germline lookup yields CDR1 SGHAT and CDR2 FQNNGV. The CDR3 runs 16 residues. V was trimmed by 1 base and J by 1 base, leaving 13 bases between them.

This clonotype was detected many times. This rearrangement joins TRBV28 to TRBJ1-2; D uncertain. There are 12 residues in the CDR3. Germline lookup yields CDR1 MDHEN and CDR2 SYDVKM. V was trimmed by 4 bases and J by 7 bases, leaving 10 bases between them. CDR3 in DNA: TGTGCCAGCAGTTCCCTCAGAAGTGGCTACACCTTC. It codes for CASSSLRSGYTF.

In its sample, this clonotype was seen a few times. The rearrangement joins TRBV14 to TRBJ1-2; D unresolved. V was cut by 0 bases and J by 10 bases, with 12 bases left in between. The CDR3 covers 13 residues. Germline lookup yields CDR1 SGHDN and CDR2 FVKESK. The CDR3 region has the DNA TGTGCCAGCAGCCAAGACCGACTCTCTCCCTACACCTTC. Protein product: CASSQDRLSPYTF.

This chain's CDR3 is CASSFPGQGAQQFF. In DNA form, the CDR3 reads TGTGCCAGCAGCTTTCCCGGACAGGGGGCGCAGCAGTTCTTC. The rearrangement joins TRBV11-2 to TRBJ2-1; 11 positions agree with TRBD1. Trimming removed 3 bases from V and 11 bases from J; junction bases left unmatched: 6. Germline-derived CDR1 and CDR2 are SGHAT and FQNNGV. This CDR3 comprises 14 residues.

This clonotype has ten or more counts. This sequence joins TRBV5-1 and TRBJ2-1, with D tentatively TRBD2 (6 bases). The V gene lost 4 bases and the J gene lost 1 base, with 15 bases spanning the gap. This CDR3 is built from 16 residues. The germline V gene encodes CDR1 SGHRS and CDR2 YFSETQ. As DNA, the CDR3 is TGCGCCAGCAGCCCCCTCGGGGGAGCGTCCTACAATGAGCAGTTCTTC. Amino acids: CASSPLGGASYNEQFF.

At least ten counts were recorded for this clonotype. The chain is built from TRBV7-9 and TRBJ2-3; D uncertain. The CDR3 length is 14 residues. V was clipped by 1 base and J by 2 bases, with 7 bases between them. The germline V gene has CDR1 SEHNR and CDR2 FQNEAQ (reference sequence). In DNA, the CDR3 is TGTGCCAGCAGCTTAGGGACGTACACAGATACGCAGTATTTT. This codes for CASSLGTYTDTQYF.

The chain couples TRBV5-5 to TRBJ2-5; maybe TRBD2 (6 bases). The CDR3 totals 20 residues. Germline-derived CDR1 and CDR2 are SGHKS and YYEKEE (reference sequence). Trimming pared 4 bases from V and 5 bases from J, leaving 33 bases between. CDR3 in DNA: TGTGCCAGCAGCAGAGCGGGCCCGATGATCCGGGGCGGCTGGGAGGAGACCCAGTACTTC. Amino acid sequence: CASSRAGPMIRGGWEETQYF.

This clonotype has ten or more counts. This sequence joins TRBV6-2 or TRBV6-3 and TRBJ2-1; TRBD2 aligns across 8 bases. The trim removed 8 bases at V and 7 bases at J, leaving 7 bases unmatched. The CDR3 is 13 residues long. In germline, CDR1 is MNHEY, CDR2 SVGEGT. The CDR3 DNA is TGTGCCAGCCATGCCGGGACTAGTAATGAGCAGTTCTTC. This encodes CASHAGTSNEQFF.

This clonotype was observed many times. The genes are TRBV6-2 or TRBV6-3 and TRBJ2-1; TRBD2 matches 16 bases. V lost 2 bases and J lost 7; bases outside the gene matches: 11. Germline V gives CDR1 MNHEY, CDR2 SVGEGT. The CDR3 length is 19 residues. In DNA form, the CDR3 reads TGTGCCAGCAGTTACCCACCTGGGACTAGCGGGAGGGCCGGGAATGAGCAGTTCTTC. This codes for CASSYPPGTSGRAGNEQFF.

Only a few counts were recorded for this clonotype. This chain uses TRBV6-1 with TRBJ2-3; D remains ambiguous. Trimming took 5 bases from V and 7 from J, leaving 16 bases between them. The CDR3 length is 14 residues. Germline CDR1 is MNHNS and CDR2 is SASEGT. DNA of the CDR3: TGTGCCAGCAGTTCCCGCTCCGTGTCTAATACGCAGTATTTT. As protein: CASSSRSVSNTQYF.

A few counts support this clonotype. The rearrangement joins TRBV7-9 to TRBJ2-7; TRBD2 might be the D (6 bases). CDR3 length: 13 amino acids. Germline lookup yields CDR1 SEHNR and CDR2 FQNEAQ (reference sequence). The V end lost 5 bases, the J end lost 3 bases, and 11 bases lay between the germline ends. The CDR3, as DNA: TGTGCCAGCAGCGGCACTAGCATCTACGAGCAGTACTTC. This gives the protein CASSGTSIYEQYF.

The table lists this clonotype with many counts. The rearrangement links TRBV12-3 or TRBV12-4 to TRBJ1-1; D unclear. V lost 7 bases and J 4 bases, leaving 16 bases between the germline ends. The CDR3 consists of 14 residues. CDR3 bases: TGTGCCAGCATCGATCCCCTGGAACGCACTGAAGCTTTCTTT. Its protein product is CASIDPLERTEAFF.

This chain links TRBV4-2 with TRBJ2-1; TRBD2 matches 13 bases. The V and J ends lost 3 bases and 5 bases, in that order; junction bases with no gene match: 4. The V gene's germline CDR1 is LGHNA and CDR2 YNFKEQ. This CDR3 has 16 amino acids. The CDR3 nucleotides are TGTGCCAGCAGCCACGCCGGGACTAGCGGGGACAATGAGCAGTTCTTC. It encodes CASSHAGTSGDNEQFF.

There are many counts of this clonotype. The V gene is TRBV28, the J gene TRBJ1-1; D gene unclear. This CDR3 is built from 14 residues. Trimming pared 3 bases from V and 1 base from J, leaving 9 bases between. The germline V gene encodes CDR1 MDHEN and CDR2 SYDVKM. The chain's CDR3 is CASSLTQRNTEAFF. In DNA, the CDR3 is TGTGCCAGCAGTTTGACGCAGAGGAACACTGAAGCTTTCTTT.

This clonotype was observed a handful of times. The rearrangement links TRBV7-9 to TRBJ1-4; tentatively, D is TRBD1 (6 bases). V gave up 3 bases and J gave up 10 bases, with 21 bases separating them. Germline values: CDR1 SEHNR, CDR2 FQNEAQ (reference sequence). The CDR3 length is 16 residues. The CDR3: CASSFSDRDMGRKLFF. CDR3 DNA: TGTGCCAGCAGCTTTTCGGACCGGGACATGGGAAGAAAACTGTTTTTT.

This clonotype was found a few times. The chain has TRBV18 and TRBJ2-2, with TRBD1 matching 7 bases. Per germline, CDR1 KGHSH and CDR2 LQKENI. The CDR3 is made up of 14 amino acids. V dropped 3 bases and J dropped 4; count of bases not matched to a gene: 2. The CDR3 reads CASSPQGVTGELFF. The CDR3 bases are TGTGCCAGCTCACCCCAGGGGGTCACCGGGGAGCTGTTTTTT. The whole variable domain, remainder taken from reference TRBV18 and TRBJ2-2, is NAGVMQNPRHLVRRRGQEARLRCSPMKGHSHVYWYRQLPEEGLKFMVYLQKENIIDESGMPKERFSAEFPKEGPSILRIQQVVRGDSAAYFCASSPQGVTGELFFGEGSRLTVL.

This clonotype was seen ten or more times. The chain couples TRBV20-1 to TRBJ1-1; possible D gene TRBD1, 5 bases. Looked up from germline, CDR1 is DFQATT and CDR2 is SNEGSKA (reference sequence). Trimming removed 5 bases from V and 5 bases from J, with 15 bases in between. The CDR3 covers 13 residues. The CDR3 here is CSAEDGGRTEAFF. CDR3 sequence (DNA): TGCAGTGCTGAGGATGGGGGGAGGACTGAAGCTTTCTTT.

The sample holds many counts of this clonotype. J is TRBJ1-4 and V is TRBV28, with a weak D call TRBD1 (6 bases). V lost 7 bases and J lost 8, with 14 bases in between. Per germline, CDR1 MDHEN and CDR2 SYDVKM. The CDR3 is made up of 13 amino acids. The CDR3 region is CASTSGQTEKLFF. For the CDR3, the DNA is TGTGCCAGCACCTCCGGACAGACCGAAAAACTGTTTTTT.

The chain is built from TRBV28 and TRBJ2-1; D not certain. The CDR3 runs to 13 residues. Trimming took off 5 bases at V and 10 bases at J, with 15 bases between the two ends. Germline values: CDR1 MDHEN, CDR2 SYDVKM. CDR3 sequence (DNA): TGTGCCAGCAGTCCGCCCGGGTTTGGGGAGCAGTTCTTC. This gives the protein CASSPPGFGEQFF.

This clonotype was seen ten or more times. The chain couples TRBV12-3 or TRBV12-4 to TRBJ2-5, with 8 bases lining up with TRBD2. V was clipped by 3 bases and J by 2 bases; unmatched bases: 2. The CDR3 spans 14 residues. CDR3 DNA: TGTGCCAGCAGTTTCACTAGCGGACAAGAGACCCAGTACTTC. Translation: CASSFTSGQETQYF.

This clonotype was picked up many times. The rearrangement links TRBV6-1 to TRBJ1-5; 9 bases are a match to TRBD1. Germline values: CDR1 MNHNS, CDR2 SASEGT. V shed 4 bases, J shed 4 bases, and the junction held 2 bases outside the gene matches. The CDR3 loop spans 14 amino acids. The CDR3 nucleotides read TGTGCCAGCAGTGGGGGACAGGGAAATCAGCCCCAGCATTTT. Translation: CASSGGQGNQPQHF.

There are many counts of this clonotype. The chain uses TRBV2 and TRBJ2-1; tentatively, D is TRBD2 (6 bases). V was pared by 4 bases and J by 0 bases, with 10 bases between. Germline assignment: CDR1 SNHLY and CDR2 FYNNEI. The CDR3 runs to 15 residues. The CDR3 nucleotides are TGTGCCAGCAGTGGGGAACTAGCCTCCTACAATGAGCAGTTCTTC. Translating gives CASSGELASYNEQFF.

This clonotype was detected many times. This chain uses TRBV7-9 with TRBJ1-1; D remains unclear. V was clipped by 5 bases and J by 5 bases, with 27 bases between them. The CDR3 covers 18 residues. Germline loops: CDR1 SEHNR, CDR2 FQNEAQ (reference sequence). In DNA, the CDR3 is TGTGCCAGCAGCCGTTCAGAGGGAAACTATCTACCCAAGACTGAAGCTTTCTTT. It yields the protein CASSRSEGNYLPKTEAFF. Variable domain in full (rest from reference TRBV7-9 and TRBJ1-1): DTGVSQNPRHKITKRGQNVTFRCDPISEHNRLYWYRQTLGQGPEFLTYFQNEAQLEKSRLLSDRFSAERPKGSFSTLEIQRTEQGDSAMYLCASSRSEGNYLPKTEAFFGQGTRLTVV.